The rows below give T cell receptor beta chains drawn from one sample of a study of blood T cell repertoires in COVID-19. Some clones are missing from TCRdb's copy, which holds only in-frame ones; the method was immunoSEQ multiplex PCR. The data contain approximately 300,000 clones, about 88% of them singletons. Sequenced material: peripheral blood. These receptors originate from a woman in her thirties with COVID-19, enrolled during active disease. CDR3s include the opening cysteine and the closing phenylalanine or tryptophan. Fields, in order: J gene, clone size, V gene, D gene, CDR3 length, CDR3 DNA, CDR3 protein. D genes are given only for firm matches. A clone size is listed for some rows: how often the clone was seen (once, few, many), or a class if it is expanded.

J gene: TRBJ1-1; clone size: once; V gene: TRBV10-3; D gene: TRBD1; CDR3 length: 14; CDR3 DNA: TGTGCCATCTGGACAGGGGTGGAGGGCACTGAAGCTTTCTTT; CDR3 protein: CAIWTGVEGTEAFF
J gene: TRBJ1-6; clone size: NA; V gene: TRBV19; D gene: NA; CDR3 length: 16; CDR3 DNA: TGTGCCAGTAGTATCCCAGGGGCTCCTGGGAATTCACCCCTCCACTTT; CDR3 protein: CASSIPGAPGNSPLHF
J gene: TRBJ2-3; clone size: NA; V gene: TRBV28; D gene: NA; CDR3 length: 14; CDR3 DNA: TGTGCCAGCACCATTCTGGGAGGCACAGATACGCAGTATTTT; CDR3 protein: CASTILGGTDTQYF
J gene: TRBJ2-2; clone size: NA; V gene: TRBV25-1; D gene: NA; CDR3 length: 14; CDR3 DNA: TGTGCCAGCAGTGACTCTATGAACACCGGGGAGCTGTTTTTT; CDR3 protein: CASSDSMNTGELFF
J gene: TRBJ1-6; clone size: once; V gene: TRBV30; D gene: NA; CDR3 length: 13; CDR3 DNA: TGTGCCTGGCTTAGCTCCTATAATTCACCCCTCCACTTT; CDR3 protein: CAWLSSYNSPLHF
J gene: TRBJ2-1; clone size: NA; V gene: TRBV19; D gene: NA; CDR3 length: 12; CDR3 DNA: TGTGCCAGTAGTAGGGCAGGGAATGAGCAGTTCTTC; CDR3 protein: CASSRAGNEQFF
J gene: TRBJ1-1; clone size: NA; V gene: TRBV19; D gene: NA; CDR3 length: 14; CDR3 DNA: TGTGCCAGTAGTGGGCGAGACATCTACCCTGAAGCTTTCTTT; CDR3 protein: CASSGRDIYPEAFF
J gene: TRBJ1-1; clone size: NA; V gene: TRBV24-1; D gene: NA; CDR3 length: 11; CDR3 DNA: TGTGCCACCAGCGACCAGGGTGAAGCTTTCTTT; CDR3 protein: CATSDQGEAFF
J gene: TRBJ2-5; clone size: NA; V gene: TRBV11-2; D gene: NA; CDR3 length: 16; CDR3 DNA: TGTGCCAGCAGCTTAATGCTCAGGGGCACCCAAGAGACCCAGTACTTC; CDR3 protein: CASSLMLRGTQETQYF
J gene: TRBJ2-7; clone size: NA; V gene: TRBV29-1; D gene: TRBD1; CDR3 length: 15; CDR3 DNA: TGCAGCGTCAGCGAAACCGGGACAGGGAGCCACGAGCAGTACTTC; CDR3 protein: CSVSETGTGSHEQYF
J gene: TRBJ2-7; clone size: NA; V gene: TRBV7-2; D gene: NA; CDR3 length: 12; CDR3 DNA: TGTGCCAGCAGCTTAACTGACTACGAGCAGTACTTC; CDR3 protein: CASSLTDYEQYF
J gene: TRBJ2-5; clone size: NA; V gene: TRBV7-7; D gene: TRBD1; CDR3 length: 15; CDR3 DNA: TGTGCTAGCAGCTCACAGCGGACAGGGGCTAGGGACCAGTACTTC; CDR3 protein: CASSSQRTGARDQYF
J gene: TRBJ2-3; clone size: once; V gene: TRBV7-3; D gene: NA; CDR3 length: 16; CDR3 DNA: TGTGCCAGCAGCTTAGGCCCCCCAGGGGCCACAGATACGCAGTATTTT; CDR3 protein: CASSLGPPGATDTQYF
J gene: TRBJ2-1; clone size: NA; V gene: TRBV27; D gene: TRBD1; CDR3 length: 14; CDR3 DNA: TGTGCCAGCAGTAACGCCGACAGGGCCAATGAGCAGTTCTTC; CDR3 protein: CASSNADRANEQFF
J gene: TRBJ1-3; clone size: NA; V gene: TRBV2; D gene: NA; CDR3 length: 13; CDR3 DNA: TGTGCCAGCCTTCCAGACTCTGGAAACACCATATATTTT; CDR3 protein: CASLPDSGNTIYF
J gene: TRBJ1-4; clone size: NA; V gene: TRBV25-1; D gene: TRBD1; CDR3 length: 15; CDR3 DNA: TGTGCCAGCAGTGACCCGGGACAGGGACGTGAAAAACTGTTTTTT; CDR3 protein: CASSDPGQGREKLFF
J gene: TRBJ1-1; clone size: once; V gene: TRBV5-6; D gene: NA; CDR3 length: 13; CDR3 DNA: TGTGCCAGCAGCCCCCAGGGGCGGGGGGAATCTTTCTTT; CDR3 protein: CASSPQGRGESFF
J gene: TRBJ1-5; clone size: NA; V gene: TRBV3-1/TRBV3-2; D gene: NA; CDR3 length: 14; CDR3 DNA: TGTGCCAGCAGCCAGGGGGCTAGCAATCAGCCCCAGCATTTT; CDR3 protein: CASSQGASNQPQHF
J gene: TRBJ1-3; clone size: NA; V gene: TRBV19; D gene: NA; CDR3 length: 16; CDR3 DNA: TGTGCCAGTAGTGACTCACGGCCACTCTCTGGAAACACCATATATTTT; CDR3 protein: CASSDSRPLSGNTIYF
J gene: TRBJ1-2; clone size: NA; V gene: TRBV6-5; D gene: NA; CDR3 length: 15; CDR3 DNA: TGTGCCAGCATCATGGGGCTGGGGCGAGCCTATGGCTACACCTTC; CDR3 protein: CASIMGLGRAYGYTF
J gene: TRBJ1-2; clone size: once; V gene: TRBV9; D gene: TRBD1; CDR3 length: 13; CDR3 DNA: TGTGCCAGCAGCCCGGACAGGAACTATGGCTACACCTTC; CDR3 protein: CASSPDRNYGYTF
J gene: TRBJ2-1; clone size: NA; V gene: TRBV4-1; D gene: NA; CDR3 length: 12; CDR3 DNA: TGCGCCAGCAGCCAAGTTTTAAATGAGCAGTTCTTC; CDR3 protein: CASSQVLNEQFF
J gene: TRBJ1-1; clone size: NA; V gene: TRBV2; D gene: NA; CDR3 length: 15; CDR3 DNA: TGTGCCAGCAGGCAATACAGGGCCATGAACACTGAAGCTTTCTTT; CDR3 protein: CASRQYRAMNTEAFF
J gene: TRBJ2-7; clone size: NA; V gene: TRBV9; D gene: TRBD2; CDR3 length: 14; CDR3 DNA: TGTGCCAGCAGCGTAGCCCTAGCGGACTACGAGCAGTACTTC; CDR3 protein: CASSVALADYEQYF
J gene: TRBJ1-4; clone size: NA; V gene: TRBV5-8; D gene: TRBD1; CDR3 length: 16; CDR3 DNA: TGTGCCAGCAGCACGTTACAGGGGCAGGAGAATGAAAAACTGTTTTTT; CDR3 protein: CASSTLQGQENEKLFF
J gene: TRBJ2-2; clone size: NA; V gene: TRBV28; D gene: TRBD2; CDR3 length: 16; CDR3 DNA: TGTGCCAGCAGCGCTGCTGGGACTAGGAGCACCGGGGAGCTGTTTTTT; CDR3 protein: CASSAAGTRSTGELFF
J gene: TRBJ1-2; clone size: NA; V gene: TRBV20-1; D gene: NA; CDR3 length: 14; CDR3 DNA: TGCAGTGCTAGTGTTTCCGGGACACACTATGGCTACACCTTC; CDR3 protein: CSASVSGTHYGYTF
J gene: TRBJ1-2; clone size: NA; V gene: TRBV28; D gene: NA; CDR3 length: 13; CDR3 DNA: TGTGCCAGCAGTCTCGAGAGGGTCTATGGCTACACCTTC; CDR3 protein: CASSLERVYGYTF
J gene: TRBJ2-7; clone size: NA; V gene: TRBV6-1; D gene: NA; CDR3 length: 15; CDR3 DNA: TGTGCCAGCAGTGAGGCGGCGGGTGGGCCCTACGAGCAGTACTTC; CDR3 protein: CASSEAAGGPYEQYF
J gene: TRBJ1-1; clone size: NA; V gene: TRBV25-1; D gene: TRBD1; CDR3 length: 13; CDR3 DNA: TGTGCCAGCAGTGAGCCAGGGGGAACTGAAGCTTTCTTT; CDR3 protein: CASSEPGGTEAFF
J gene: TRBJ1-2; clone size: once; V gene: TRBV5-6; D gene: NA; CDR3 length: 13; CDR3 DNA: TGTGCCAGCAGCTATCTGGGTCCCGGGGGCTACACCTTC; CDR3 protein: CASSYLGPGGYTF
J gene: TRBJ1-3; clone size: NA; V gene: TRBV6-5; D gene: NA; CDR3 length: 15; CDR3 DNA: TGTGCCAGCAGGGAGGTCAGACGCTCTGGAAACACCATATATTTT; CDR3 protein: CASREVRRSGNTIYF
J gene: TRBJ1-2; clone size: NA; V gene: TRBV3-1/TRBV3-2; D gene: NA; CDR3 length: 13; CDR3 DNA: TGTGCCAGCAGCCAAGAATGGGAGGGTGGCTACACCTTC; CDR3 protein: CASSQEWEGGYTF
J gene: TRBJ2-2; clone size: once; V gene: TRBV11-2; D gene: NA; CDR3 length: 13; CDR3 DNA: TGTGCCAGCAGCTTAGTCCGCCAGGGGGAGCTGTTTTTT; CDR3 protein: CASSLVRQGELFF
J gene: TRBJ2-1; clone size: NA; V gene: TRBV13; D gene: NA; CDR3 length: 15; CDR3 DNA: TGTGCCAGCAGCTGGGCGGAACAGGGTTGGCATGAGCAGTTCTTC; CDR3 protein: CASSWAEQGWHEQFF
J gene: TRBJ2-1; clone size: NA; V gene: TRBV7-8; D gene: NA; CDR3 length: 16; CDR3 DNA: TGTGCCAGCAGCTTGGTGATCTTTAGCTCCTACAATGAGCAGTTCTTC; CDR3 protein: CASSLVIFSSYNEQFF
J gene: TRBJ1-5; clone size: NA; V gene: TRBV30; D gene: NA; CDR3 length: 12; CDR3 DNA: TGTGCCTGGGCCAGACTGGGTCAGCCCCAGCATTTT; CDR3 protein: CAWARLGQPQHF
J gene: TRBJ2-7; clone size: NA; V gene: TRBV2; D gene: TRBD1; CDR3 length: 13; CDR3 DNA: TGTGCCAGCACCCGGGACAGGGGCTACGAGCAGTACTTC; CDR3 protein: CASTRDRGYEQYF
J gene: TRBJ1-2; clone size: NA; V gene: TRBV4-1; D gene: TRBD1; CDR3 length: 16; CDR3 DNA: TGCGCCAGCAGCCAAGGTCCTGGGACAGGCCTTTATGGCTACACCTTC; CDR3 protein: CASSQGPGTGLYGYTF
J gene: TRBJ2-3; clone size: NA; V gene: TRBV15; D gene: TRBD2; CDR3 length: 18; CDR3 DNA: TGTGCCACCGGGGAGGAGCTAGCGGGAGTATTCGGGACAGATACGCAGTATTTT; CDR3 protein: CATGEELAGVFGTDTQYF
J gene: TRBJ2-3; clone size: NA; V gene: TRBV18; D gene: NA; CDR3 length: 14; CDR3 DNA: TGTGCCAGCTCACTGAAACGGGTGTCAGATACGCAGTATTTT; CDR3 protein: CASSLKRVSDTQYF
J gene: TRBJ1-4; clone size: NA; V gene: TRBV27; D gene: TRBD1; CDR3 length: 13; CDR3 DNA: TGTGCCAGCAGTTCCGGGGACAGCGAAAAACTGTTTTTT; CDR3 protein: CASSSGDSEKLFF